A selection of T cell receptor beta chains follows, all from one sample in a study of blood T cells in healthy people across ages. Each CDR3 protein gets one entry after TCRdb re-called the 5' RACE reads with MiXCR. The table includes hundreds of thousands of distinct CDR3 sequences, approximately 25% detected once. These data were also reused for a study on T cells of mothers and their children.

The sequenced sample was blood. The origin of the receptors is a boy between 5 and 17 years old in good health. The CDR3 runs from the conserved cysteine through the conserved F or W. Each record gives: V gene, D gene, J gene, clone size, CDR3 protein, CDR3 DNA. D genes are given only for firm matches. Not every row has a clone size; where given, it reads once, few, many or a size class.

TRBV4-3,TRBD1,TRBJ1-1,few,CASSQGAPGQWNTEAFF,TGCGCCAGCAGCCAAGGGGCTCCGGGACAGTGGAACACTGAAGCTTTCTTT
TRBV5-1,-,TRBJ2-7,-,CASSLSGRTSSYEQYF,TGCGCCAGCAGCTTGTCGGGCAGAACCAGCTCCTACGAGCAGTACTTC
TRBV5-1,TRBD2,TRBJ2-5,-,CASRDSGSRETQYF,TGCGCCAGCAGGGATAGCGGGAGTCGGGAGACCCAGTACTTC
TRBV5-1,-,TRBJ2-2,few,CASSLQGGPPGELFF,TGCGCCAGCAGCCTGCAGGGAGGCCCCCCCGGGGAGCTGTTTTTT
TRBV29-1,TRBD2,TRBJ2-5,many,CSGGSGAETQYF,TGCAGCGGAGGGAGCGGGGCCGAGACCCAGTACTTC
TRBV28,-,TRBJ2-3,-,CASSFGRRGTTDTQYF,TGTGCCAGCAGTTTCGGTCGACGAGGAACCACAGATACGCAGTATTTT
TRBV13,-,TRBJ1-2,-,CASAPGTDVRGYTF,TGTGCCAGCGCGCCCGGGACGGACGTTCGTGGCTACACCTTC
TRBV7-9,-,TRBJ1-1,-,CASSPPDNTAFF,TGTGCCAGCAGCCCACCGGACAACACTGCTTTCTTT
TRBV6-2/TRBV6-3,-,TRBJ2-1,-,CASGAYYNEQFF,TGTGCCAGCGGGGCGTACTACAATGAGCAGTTCTTC
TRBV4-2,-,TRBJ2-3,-,CASRASGESDTQYF,TGTGCCAGCCGTGCATCGGGGGAATCAGATACGCAGTATTTT
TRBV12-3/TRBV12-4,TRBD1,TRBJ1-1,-,CAYGTGGGTEAFF,TGTGCCTATGGGACAGGCGGAGGCACTGAAGCTTTCTTT
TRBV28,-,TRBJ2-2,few,CASRITQGELFF,TGTGCCAGCAGGATCACCCAGGGGGAGCTGTTTTTT
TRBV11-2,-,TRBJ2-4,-,CASSLAPGVQNIQYF,TGTGCCAGCAGCTTAGCCCCTGGGGTCCAAAACATTCAGTACTTC
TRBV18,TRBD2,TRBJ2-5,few,CASSPRYSGGAAQETQYF,TGTGCCAGCTCACCCCGGTACAGCGGGGGGGCCGCCCAAGAGACCCAGTACTTC
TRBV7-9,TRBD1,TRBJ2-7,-,CASSRYSGGYEQYF,TGTGCCAGCAGTCGGTATTCAGGGGGCTACGAGCAGTACTTC
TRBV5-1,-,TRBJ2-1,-,CASSLSSADVVNEQFF,TGCGCCAGCAGCTTATCTAGCGCAGATGTGGTCAATGAGCAGTTCTTC
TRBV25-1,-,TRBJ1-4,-,CASSTSETPNEKLFF,TGTGCCAGCAGTACAAGTGAAACCCCTAATGAAAAACTGTTTTTT
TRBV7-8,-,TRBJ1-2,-,CASSNKRSNYGYTF,TGTGCCAGCAGCAATAAACGGTCGAACTATGGCTACACCTTC
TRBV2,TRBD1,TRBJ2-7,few,CASRPGTGMTYEQYF,TGTGCCAGCAGGCCCGGGACAGGTATGACCTACGAGCAGTACTTC
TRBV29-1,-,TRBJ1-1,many,CSGLGHSNEAFF,TGCAGCGGGCTGGGACATTCGAATGAAGCTTTCTTT
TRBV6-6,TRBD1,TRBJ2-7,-,CASSYLGTGGVYEQYF,TGTGCCAGCAGTTACCTTGGGACAGGGGGCGTCTACGAGCAGTACTTC